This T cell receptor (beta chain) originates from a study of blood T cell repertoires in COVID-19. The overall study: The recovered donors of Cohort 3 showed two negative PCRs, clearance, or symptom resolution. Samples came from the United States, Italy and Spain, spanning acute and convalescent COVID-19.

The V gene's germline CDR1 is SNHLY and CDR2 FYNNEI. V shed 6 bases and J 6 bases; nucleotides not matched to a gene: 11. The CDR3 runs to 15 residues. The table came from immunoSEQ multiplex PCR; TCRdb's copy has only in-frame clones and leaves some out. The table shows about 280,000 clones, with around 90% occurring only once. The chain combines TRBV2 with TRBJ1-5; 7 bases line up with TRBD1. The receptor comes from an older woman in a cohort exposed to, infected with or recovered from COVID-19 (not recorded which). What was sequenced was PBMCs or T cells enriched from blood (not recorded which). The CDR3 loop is CASSYKDRDSQPQHF. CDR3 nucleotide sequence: TGTGCCAGCAGCTACAAAGACAGGGATAGTCAGCCCCAGCATTTT.